These 19 T cell receptor beta chains share one sample of origin, sequenced in a study of T cell responses to AZD1222 COVID-19 vaccine. Method: immunoSEQ multiplex PCR; TCRdb's copy keeps in-frame clones and lacks some. The data hold about 130,000 clones, with roughly 90% observed a single time. Sequences were derived from peripheral blood, sampled on day 0 of AZD1222 vaccination. These receptors came from an adult in good health.

In its sample, this clone was seen once. The CDR3 spells CASSGPGTATNYGYTF. Here the CDR3 DNA reads TGTGCCAGCAGTGGCCCCGGGACAGCGACTAACTATGGCTACACCTTC. The V call is TRBV25-1, the J call TRBJ1-2, with 7 bases identical to TRBD1. The germline gives CDR1 MGHDK, CDR2 SYGVNS. CDR3 length: 16 residues. V lost 4 bases, J lost 0 bases, and 8 bases stayed unmatched.

This rearrangement joins TRBV5-1 to TRBJ2-2; 8 nucleotides match TRBD2. Germline CDR1 SGHRS, CDR2 YFSETQ. CDR3 length equals 15 residues. The junction had 4 bases not matched to a gene; V was cut back by 5 bases and J by 1 base. DNA of the CDR3: TGCGCCAGCAGTAGCGGGATACAGAACACCGGGGAGCTGTTTTTT. Translated: CASSSGIQNTGELFF. The variable domain in full, completed from reference TRBV5-1 and TRBJ2-2, reads KAGVTQTPRYLIKTRGQQVTLSCSPISGHRSVSWYQQTPGQGLQFLFEYFSETQRNKGNFPGRFSGRQFSNSRSEMNVSTLELGDSALYLCASSSGIQNTGELFFGEGSRLTVL.

The genes are TRBV5-1 and TRBJ1-1, with 7 nucleotides matching TRBD1. The CDR3 sequence is 16 residues long. V was clipped by 4 bases and J by 1 base; unmatched bases: 10. CDR1 is SGHRS, CDR2 YFSETQ, per germline. CDR3 sequence reads: CASSPTTGVWNTEAFF. The CDR3 DNA is TGCGCCAGCAGCCCTACCACAGGGGTCTGGAACACTGAAGCTTTCTTT.

The chain recombines TRBV27 with TRBJ1-1; TRBD1 matches 11 bases. The ends lost 4 bases at V and 5 bases at J; junction bases unmatched: 6. The germline gives CDR1 MNHEY, CDR2 SMNVEV (reference sequence). CDR3 length: 15 residues. The CDR3 DNA follows: TGTGCCAGCAGTTCCGGGACAGGGGGTCAGACTGAAGCTTTCTTT. This sequence encodes CASSSGTGGQTEAFF.

The rearrangement links TRBV25-1 to TRBJ1-1, with TRBD1 as a possible D gene (5 bases). Trimming removed 6 bases at V and 8 bases at J, with 10 bases between. CDR1 and CDR2 (germline): MGHDK, SYGVNS. CDR3 length: 11 residues. CDR3 sequence: CASSDGTEAFF. CDR3 in DNA: TGTGCCAGCAGCGACGGGACCGAAGCTTTCTTT.

The J gene is TRBJ1-2, the V gene TRBV19; 9 bases are shared with TRBD1. The V gene's germline CDR1 is LNHDA and CDR2 SQIVND (reference sequence). V trimming: 8 bases; J trimming: 5 bases; junction bases outside the gene matches: 9. The CDR3 runs to 14 residues. CDR3 DNA sequence: TGTGCCAGTCATACCGGGGACAGGGAATATGGCTACACCTTC. Its translation: CASHTGDREYGYTF. Full variable domain (outside the CDR3, taken from reference TRBV19 and TRBJ1-2): DGGITQSPKYLFRKEGQNVTLSCEQNLNHDAMYWYRQDPGQGLRLIYYSQIVNDFQKGDIAEGYSVSREKKESFPLTVTSAQKNPTAFYLCASHTGDREYGYTFGSGTRLTVV.

The rearrangement links TRBV6-5 to TRBJ1-2; 7 bases align to TRBD1. The J segment lost 8 bases and the V segment lost 2 bases, leaving 5 bases of the junction unmatched. The CDR3 has 13 amino acids. CDR1 and CDR2 from the germline V gene are MNHEY and SVGAGI. CDR3 sequence reads: CASSYGDRLGYTF. DNA for the CDR3: TGTGCCAGCAGTTACGGGGACAGACTGGGCTACACCTTC.

The rearrangement uses TRBV3-1 (or the pseudogene TRBV3-2) and TRBJ1-5, with 7 bases aligning to TRBD1. V trimming: 4 bases; J trimming: 5 bases; junction bases outside the gene matches: 5. This CDR3 contains 14 residues. CDR1 and CDR2 from the germline V gene are LGHDT and YNNKEL (reference sequence). The CDR3 nucleotides are TGTGCCAGCAGCCCGGGACAGAGCTATCAGCCCCAGCATTTT. Its translation is CASSPGQSYQPQHF.

The gene calls are TRBV2 and TRBJ2-7; 13 bases agree with TRBD2. The CDR3 loop spans 15 amino acids. From germline, CDR1 is SNHLY and CDR2 FYNNEI. The V segment lost 6 bases and the J segment 4 bases; nucleotides outside the gene matches: 6. CDR3 DNA sequence: TGTGCCAGCAGGACGGGACTAGCGGGACCGTACGAGCAGTACTTC. This gives the protein CASRTGLAGPYEQYF.

The rearrangement joins TRBV7-2 to TRBJ2-5; either TRBD1 or TRBD2 may supply D (6 bases each). CDR3 length: 14 amino acids. Per the germline V gene, CDR1 is SGHTA and CDR2 is FQGNSA. Deletions cut 3 bases from V and 1 base from J, with 9 bases between. CDR3 loop: CASSFRGPQETQYF. CDR3 DNA sequence: TGTGCCAGCAGCTTCCGGGGGCCCCAAGAGACCCAGTACTTC.

This clone has a single count. V is TRBV7-2 and J is TRBJ1-1, with 7 bases matching TRBD1. The CDR3 runs 16 residues. After removal of 3 bases from V and 1 base from J, the junction contained 8 bases not matched to a gene. Germline CDR1 and CDR2: SGHTA and FQGNSA. CDR3 residues: CASSFPGGIQNTEAFF. The DNA of the CDR3 is TGTGCCAGCAGCTTTCCAGGGGGAATTCAGAACACTGAAGCTTTCTTT.

This rearrangement joins TRBV14 to TRBJ1-1; TRBD1 is a possible D gene (6 bases). The germline V and J ends were trimmed by 4 bases and 6 bases, with 12 bases remaining between them. The germline V gene has CDR1 SGHDN and CDR2 FVKESK. The CDR3 runs to 13 residues. Here the CDR3 reads CASSPLPGAEAFF. The CDR3 region has the DNA TGTGCCAGCAGCCCCCTCCCAGGGGCTGAAGCTTTCTTT. The full variable domain, its missing parts supplied by reference TRBV14 and TRBJ1-1, is EAGVTQFPSHSVIEKGQTVTLRCDPISGHDNLYWYRRVMGKEIKFLLHFVKESKQDESGMPNNRFLAERTGGTYSTLKVQPAELEDSGVYFCASSPLPGAEAFFGQGTRLTVV.

The gene calls are TRBV18 and TRBJ1-1, with TRBD1 matching 9 bases. The V segment lost 6 bases and the J segment 4 bases; nucleotides outside the gene matches: 9. The germline gives CDR1 KGHSH, CDR2 LQKENI. The CDR3 has 15 residues. The CDR3 nucleotides read TGTGCCAGCTCGCCTGACAGGGGGTTAATCACTGAAGCTTTCTTT. Translating it yields CASSPDRGLITEAFF.

The chain couples TRBV30 to TRBJ2-1, with 8 bases that match TRBD2. V lost 0 bases to trimming and J lost 3 bases; unmatched junction nucleotides: 4. This CDR3 comprises 15 residues. Germline-derived CDR1 and CDR2 are GTSNPN and SVGIG (reference sequence). In DNA form, the CDR3 reads TGTGCCTGGAGTGTTCCGGCGGGAGGCTACAATGAGCAGTTCTTC. Its protein is CAWSVPAGGYNEQFF.

The V gene is TRBV6-5, the J gene TRBJ1-2; the match to TRBD1 covers 7 bases. With 2 bases clipped from V and 5 bases from J, the junction kept 11 bases outside the gene matches. CDR3 length: 16 residues. Germline V lookup: CDR1 MNHEY, CDR2 SVGAGI. The CDR3 DNA reads as TGTGCCAGCAGTTACCTCTTTCTTGCAGGGGGATATGGCTACACCTTC. This codes for CASSYLFLAGGYGYTF.

The chain joins TRBV6-5 to TRBJ2-4; D assignment may be TRBD1 or TRBD2 (6 bases each). Germline V gives CDR1 MNHEY, CDR2 SVGAGI. The V end lost 2 bases, the J end lost 6 bases, and 11 bases lay between the germline ends. The CDR3 has 14 amino acids. The CDR3 sequence: CASSYGGPGNIQYF. CDR3 nucleotide sequence: TGTGCCAGCAGTTACGGGGGGCCGGGAAACATTCAGTACTTC.

The chain uses TRBV2 and TRBJ2-1; the D is unclear. Trimming shortened V by 6 bases and J by 9 bases, and 15 bases separated the two germline ends. Germline V gene lookup returns CDR1 SNHLY and CDR2 FYNNEI. This CDR3 region has 13 residues. CDR3 region: CASRVVRMGEQFF. The CDR3 DNA is TGTGCCAGCAGGGTAGTTCGGATGGGTGAGCAGTTCTTC.

The gene calls are TRBV6-2 or TRBV6-3 and TRBJ1-2, with D tentatively TRBD1 (5 bases). Trimming removed 6 bases at V and 4 bases at J, with 15 bases between. Germline assignment: CDR1 MNHEY and CDR2 SVGEGT. The CDR3 contains 14 residues. The CDR3 loop is CASSTGGGIYGYTF. The CDR3 DNA follows: TGTGCCAGCAGCACAGGTGGGGGGATCTATGGCTACACCTTC.

The J gene is TRBJ2-3, the V gene TRBV10-3, with 7 nucleotides matching TRBD1. This CDR3 has 14 residues. V shed 6 bases, J shed 0 bases, and the junction held 3 bases outside the gene matches. The germline V gene has CDR1 ENHRY and CDR2 SYGVKD. As DNA, the CDR3 is TGTGCCATCAGACCGGGACAGAGCACAGATACGCAGTATTTT. Protein product: CAIRPGQSTDTQYF.